The 5 T cell receptor beta chains listed next were all sequenced from one sample in a study of cytomegalovirus exposure and HLA in healthy donors. Researchers ran the PCR with 60 Vbeta and 13 Jbeta primers. Measured with immunoSEQ multiplex PCR; TCRdb has only the in-frame clones, and not every one. The sample has 170,000 or so clones, around four fifths seen once. The sequencing sample was made of PBMCs. Every receptor here comes from a girl aged 10 to 17 in good health and CMV-seropositive.

This clone was counted only a few times. This chain connects TRBV18 to TRBJ1-1; D is ambiguous. CDR1 and CDR2 (germline): KGHSH, LQKENI. V lost 5 bases, J lost 2 bases, and 3 bases lay in between. The length of the CDR3 is 11 residues. The CDR3 loop is CASSSNTEAFF. The CDR3 nucleotides are TGTGCCAGCTCATCAAACACTGAAGCTTTCTTT. The full variable domain, with the rest looked up from reference TRBV18 and TRBJ1-1, is NAGVMQNPRHLVRRRGQEARLRCSPMKGHSHVYWYRQLPEEGLKFMVYLQKENIIDESGMPKERFSAEFPKEGPSILRIQQVVRGDSAAYFCASSSNTEAFFGQGTRLTVV.

The chain has TRBV6-5 and TRBJ1-1; D remains ambiguous. V was trimmed by 7 bases and J by 1 base, leaving 4 bases between them. The CDR3 covers 11 residues. In germline, CDR1 is MNHEY, CDR2 SVGAGI. CDR3 loop: CASTQNTEAFF. As DNA, the CDR3 is TGTGCCAGCACCCAGAACACTGAAGCTTTCTTT.

V is TRBV6-1 and J is TRBJ2-2, with 7 nucleotides matching TRBD1. The CDR3 has 14 residues. Germline V gene lookup returns CDR1 MNHNS and CDR2 SASEGT. J gave up 3 bases and V 7 bases, and 5 bases lay outside the gene matches. The CDR3 region is CASTRQGDTGELFF. The CDR3 region has the DNA TGTGCCAGCACCCGGCAGGGGGACACCGGGGAGCTGTTTTTT.

The chain employs TRBV4-2 and TRBJ1-4; D is uncertain. This CDR3 contains 16 residues. The germline V gene has CDR1 LGHNA and CDR2 YNFKEQ. V lost 1 base to trimming and J lost 0 bases, with 9 bases between them. As DNA, the CDR3 is TGTGCCAGCAGCCAAGCTGCAGAAGCAACTAATGAAAAACTGTTTTTT. As protein: CASSQAAEATNEKLFF.

This chain connects TRBV27 to TRBJ2-5, with D tentatively TRBD2 (7 bases). CDR1 and CDR2 from the germline V gene are MNHEY and SMNVEV (reference sequence). With 1 base removed from V and 4 bases from J, the gap between germline ends came to 16 bases. The length of the CDR3 is 16 residues. CDR3 sequence: CASSLFSRGAIETQYF. CDR3 nucleotides: TGTGCCAGCAGTTTATTTAGTCGGGGGGCGATAGAGACCCAGTACTTC.